The 6 T cell receptor beta chains listed next were all sequenced from one sample in a study of blood T cell repertoires in COVID-19. Measured with immunoSEQ multiplex PCR; TCRdb has only the in-frame clones, and not every one. The sample lists 40,000 to 50,000 clones, just over 90% occurring once. Sequencing input: peripheral blood. Receptor source: a man between 65 and 79 years old with acute or convalescent COVID-19.

V and J are TRBV18 and TRBJ1-3; D may be TRBD1 (6 bases). Germline-derived CDR1 and CDR2 are KGHSH and LQKENI. Trimming removed 3 bases from V and 5 bases from J, with 14 bases in between. This CDR3 has 15 amino acids. The CDR3 DNA is TGTGCCAGCTCACCTCCTCTGGGGGCCAGAAACACCATATATTTT. It codes for CASSPPLGARNTIYF.

This CDR3 is CASSLGGAGNTGELFF. The CDR3 bases are TGTGCCAGCAGTTTAGGGGGGGCCGGGAACACCGGGGAGCTGTTTTTT. The V gene is TRBV27, the J gene TRBJ2-2; D perhaps matches TRBD2 (7 bases). CDR1 MNHEY and CDR2 SMNVEV come from the germline V gene (reference sequence). V dropped 2 bases and J dropped 1 base, with 11 bases sitting between them. The CDR3 consists of 16 residues.

This clone showed up just once. The genes are TRBV7-2 and TRBJ1-6; TRBD1 might be the D (6 bases). The germline V and J ends were trimmed by 1 base and 8 bases, with 9 bases remaining between them. The CDR3 covers 14 residues. Germline V CDR1 and CDR2: SGHTA, FQGNSA. In DNA, the CDR3 is TGTGCCAGCAGCTTAGAACAGGGTGATTCACCCCTCCACTTT. It yields the protein CASSLEQGDSPLHF.

This chain joins TRBV4-3 and TRBJ1-2; TRBD1 aligns across 7 bases. Germline values: CDR1 LGHNA, CDR2 YSLEER. CDR3 length: 16 amino acids. The V gene end was trimmed by 0 bases and the J gene end by 5 bases; junction bases not matched to a gene: 9. The CDR3 protein is CASSQEADRAYYGYTF. In nucleotides, the CDR3 is TGCGCCAGCAGCCAAGAGGCTGACAGGGCCTATTATGGCTACACCTTC.

This clone has just one count. The gene calls are TRBV3-1 (or the pseudogene TRBV3-2) and TRBJ2-3, with a tentative D call TRBD2 (5 bases). CDR3 length: 18 amino acids. CDR1 and CDR2 (germline): LGHDT, YNNKEL (reference sequence). Trimming left V 0 bases short and J 0 bases short, with 16 bases between. The chain's CDR3 is CASSQEAFSGTSTDTQYF. The CDR3 region has the DNA TGTGCCAGCAGCCAAGAGGCCTTTTCGGGAACTAGCACAGATACGCAGTATTTT.

This chain joins TRBV4-2 and TRBJ1-2, with 7 positions matching TRBD1. Trimming at V came to 1 base and at J to 2 bases, leaving 4 bases not matched to a gene. The CDR3 is 15 residues long. From germline, CDR1 is LGHNA and CDR2 YNFKEQ. The CDR3 DNA sequence: TGTGCCAGCAGCCAAGCTCAACAGGGGAACTATGGCTACACCTTC. Amino acid sequence: CASSQAQQGNYGYTF.